Presented here are 14 T cell receptor beta chains from one specimen sequenced in a study of blood T cell repertoires in COVID-19. The repertoire was sequenced with immunoSEQ multiplex PCR; TCRdb's copy has only in-frame clones and lacks some. The sample gives 35,000 to 50,000 clones, around 90% of which show up once; about 2.8% is in the top ten. Sample: peripheral blood. These receptors came from a man in his fifties with active COVID-19.

The gene calls are TRBV19 and TRBJ1-1, with 8 bases matching TRBD1. This CDR3 comprises 16 residues. V lost 5 bases, J lost 3 bases, and 11 bases stayed unmatched. CDR1 LNHDA and CDR2 SQIVND come from the germline V gene (reference sequence). The CDR3 loop is CASSSGQGRTDTEAFF. The CDR3 DNA reads TGTGCCAGTAGTTCCGGACAGGGAAGGACCGACACTGAAGCTTTCTTT.

This chain uses TRBV28 with TRBJ2-1, with D possibly being TRBD1 (6 bases). The V end lost 6 bases, the J end lost 4 bases, and 16 bases lay between the germline ends. This CDR3 has 15 residues. Germline values: CDR1 MDHEN, CDR2 SYDVKM. This CDR3 reads CASRAGEGVYNEQFF. The CDR3 DNA reads TGTGCCAGCAGGGCAGGGGAAGGAGTTTACAATGAGCAGTTCTTC.

The chain recombines TRBV15 with TRBJ2-3, with 12 bases fitting TRBD1. Per germline, CDR1 LNHNV and CDR2 YYDKDF (reference sequence). V gave up 5 bases and J gave up 1 base; unmatched junction bases: 4. This CDR3 region has 16 residues. The CDR3 sequence: CATSRGQGAGTDTQYF. CDR3 in DNA: TGTGCCACCAGCCGGGGACAGGGGGCCGGCACAGATACGCAGTATTTT.

The gene calls are TRBV10-3 and TRBJ1-4; 7 bases are shared with TRBD1. CDR3 length: 13 amino acids. V was clipped by 11 bases and J by 3 bases; unmatched bases: 6. Germline assignment: CDR1 ENHRY and CDR2 SYGVKD. CDR3: CASATGSNEKLFF. The DNA for the CDR3 is TGTGCCTCCGCGACAGGGTCTAATGAAAAACTGTTTTTT.

The chain couples TRBV4-3 to TRBJ2-6; TRBD2 aligns across 11 bases. Germline-derived CDR1 and CDR2 are LGHNA and YSLEER. The CDR3 covers 20 residues. Trimming removed 3 bases from V and 1 base from J; junction bases left unmatched: 11. This chain's CDR3 is CASSHSTSGGLGSGANVLTF. In nucleotides, the CDR3 is TGCGCCAGCAGCCACTCTACTAGCGGGGGCCTTGGATCTGGGGCCAACGTCCTGACTTTC.

The chain couples TRBV14 to TRBJ2-1; 12 bases are a match to TRBD2. This CDR3 has 17 amino acids. V lost 4 bases and J lost 8; bases outside the gene matches: 12. CDR1 and CDR2 (germline): SGHDN, FVKESK. CDR3 nucleotide sequence: TGTGCCAGCAGCCGTAGGACTAGCGGGGTCTCAGTCGATGAGCAGTTCTTC. Encoded protein: CASSRRTSGVSVDEQFF.

The chain is built from TRBV9 and TRBJ1-2; TRBD1 might be the D (5 bases). The germline V gene encodes CDR1 SGDLS and CDR2 YYNGEE. The CDR3 is made up of 15 amino acids. V lost 0 bases and J 6 bases, leaving 15 bases between the germline ends. The CDR3 coding sequence is TGTGCCAGCAGCGTAGCTGGGGGAGGGACGAATGGCTACACCTTC. Amino acid sequence: CASSVAGGGTNGYTF. The full variable domain, in which reference TRBV9 and TRBJ1-2 provide the parts outside the CDR3, is DSGVTQTPKHLITATGQRVTLRCSPRSGDLSVYWYQQSLDQGLQFLIQYYNGEERAKGNILERFSAQQFPDLHSELNLSSLELGDSALYFCASSVAGGGTNGYTFGSGTRLTVV.

CDR3 coding DNA: TGTGCCAGCAGCCAGTTCCGCGGGGGGGCCCTCGGGGCCAACGTCCTGACTTTC. It encodes CASSQFRGGALGANVLTF. The V gene is TRBV3-1 (or the pseudogene TRBV3-2), the J gene TRBJ2-6, with TRBD2 matching over 9 bases. The V gene's germline CDR1 is LGHDT and CDR2 YNNKEL (reference sequence). The ends lost 3 bases at V and 4 bases at J; junction bases unmatched: 10. This CDR3 spans 18 amino acids.

CDR3 in DNA: TGTGCCTGGAGTGTATTAGGGGTCGGGGAGCTGTTTTTT. Amino acid sequence: CAWSVLGVGELFF. This chain joins TRBV30 and TRBJ2-2, with D tentatively TRBD1 (5 bases). The CDR3 is 13 amino acids. The ends were cut back, 0 bases at V and 7 bases at J, with 9 bases in the middle. The V gene's germline CDR1 is GTSNPN and CDR2 SVGIG (reference sequence).

V and J are TRBV19 and TRBJ2-3; 9 nucleotides agree with TRBD2. Germline assignment: CDR1 LNHDA and CDR2 SQIVND (reference sequence). V lost 5 bases, J lost 8 bases, and 8 bases stayed unmatched. This CDR3 has 14 residues. The CDR3 DNA reads TGTGCCAGTAGTCTTCCCGGGACTAGCTCTACGCAGTATTTT. Its translation: CASSLPGTSSTQYF.

The gene calls are TRBV20-1 and TRBJ2-1; 15 positions agree with TRBD2. The V and J ends lost 3 bases and 9 bases, in that order; junction bases with no gene match: 12. Germline-derived CDR1 and CDR2 are DFQATT and SNEGSKA (reference sequence). The CDR3 runs to 17 residues. The CDR3 loop reads CSASLWTSGRGNGEQFF. Here the CDR3 DNA reads TGCAGTGCTAGTCTATGGACTAGCGGGAGGGGTAATGGTGAGCAGTTCTTC.

The V and J genes are TRBV28 and TRBJ1-1, with TRBD1 matching 11 bases. The CDR3 totals 18 residues. V dropped 4 bases and J dropped 6; count of bases not matched to a gene: 16. Germline-derived CDR1 and CDR2 are MDHEN and SYDVKM. CDR3 sequence reads: CASSSPGTGGRYLAEAFF. The CDR3 nucleotides are TGTGCCAGCAGTTCTCCCGGGACAGGGGGACGGTATTTGGCTGAAGCTTTCTTT.

The chain has TRBV7-2 and TRBJ2-1; D not certain. In germline, CDR1 is SGHTA, CDR2 FQGNSA. This CDR3 contains 15 residues. The V and J ends lost 5 bases and 10 bases respectively, with 21 bases between them. This CDR3 reads CASSLRLANNEEQFF. The DNA of the CDR3 is TGTGCCAGCAGCCTACGACTCGCTAACAATGAGGAGCAGTTCTTC.

The J gene is TRBJ1-4, the V gene TRBV7-9; D not certain. The CDR3 spans 15 residues. The germline gives CDR1 SEHNR, CDR2 FQNEAQ (reference sequence). The V end lost 3 bases, the J end lost 4 bases, and 12 bases lay between the germline ends. The CDR3 protein is CASSFQSGVNEKLFF. Here the CDR3 DNA reads TGTGCCAGCAGCTTTCAATCCGGGGTTAATGAAAAACTGTTTTTT.